Listed here are 11 T cell receptor beta chains from one sample, sequenced in a study of cytomegalovirus exposure and HLA in healthy donors (dated by TCRdb to the late 2010s). The method was the immunoSEQ multiplex PCR assay. A mixture of 60 forward primers for TCR Vbeta segments and 13 reverse primers for TCR Jbeta segments was used in the multiplex PCR. TCRdb mirrors the immuneACCESS table, restricted to in-frame sequences. Some clones are absent from its copies; in checked studies, under half trace to an unresolved V gene, and the reason for the others is unknown. The sample has approximately 140,000 clones on record, 79% of them singletons. The ten top clones hold 5% to 6.5% of the sample. The specimen sequenced was PBMCs. These receptors all come from a man in his fifties or sixties in good health and CMV-seropositive.

This chain connects TRBV7-9 to TRBJ1-1, with D possibly matching TRBD1 (5 bases). V was cut by 0 bases and J by 1 base, with 9 bases left in between. In germline, CDR1 is SEHNR, CDR2 FQNEAQ (reference sequence). The CDR3 is made up of 15 amino acids. CDR3: CASSLAARENTEAFF. The CDR3 coding sequence is TGTGCCAGCAGCTTAGCGGCCAGGGAGAACACTGAAGCTTTCTTT.

This chain connects TRBV15 to TRBJ2-7, with TRBD2 identical over 9 bases. With 0 bases clipped from V and 4 bases from J, the junction kept 7 bases outside the gene matches. The CDR3 is 16 amino acids. The germline V gene has CDR1 LNHNV and CDR2 YYDKDF (reference sequence). This CDR3 is CATSREGLAGTYEQYF. The CDR3 DNA follows: TGTGCCACCAGCAGAGAAGGGCTAGCGGGGACTTACGAGCAGTACTTC. The whole variable domain, filled in from reference TRBV15 and TRBJ2-7, reads DAMVIQNPRYQVTQFGKPVTLSCSQTLNHNVMYWYQQKSSQAPKLLFHYYDKDFNNEADTPDNFQSRRPNTSFCFLDIRSPGLGDTAMYLCATSREGLAGTYEQYFGPGTRLTVT.

V gene TRBV5-4 combines with J gene TRBJ2-2, with D perhaps TRBD2 (5 bases). The CDR3 is made up of 14 amino acids. V shed 4 bases and J shed 5 bases, with 12 bases lying between them. Germline-derived CDR1 and CDR2 are SGHNT and YYREEE (reference sequence). The CDR3 sequence: CASSPQLETGELFF. Here the CDR3 DNA reads TGTGCCAGCAGCCCCCAACTAGAGACCGGGGAGCTGTTTTTT. Full variable domain (remainder filled in from reference TRBV5-4 and TRBJ2-2): ETGVTQSPTHLIKTRGQQVTLRCSSQSGHNTVSWYQQALGQGPQFIFQYYREEENGRGNFPPRFSGLQFPNYSSELNVNALELDDSALYLCASSPQLETGELFFGEGSRLTVL.

This clone was found a few times. V usage is TRBV6-6 and J usage is TRBJ2-1; TRBD1 is a possible D gene (5 bases). In germline, CDR1 is MNHNY, CDR2 SVGAGI (reference sequence). The CDR3 length is 14 residues. Trimming removed 2 bases from V and 7 bases from J, with 12 bases in between. In DNA form, the CDR3 reads TGTGCCAGCAGTTACAGGGGCCATACGAATGAGCAGTTCTTC. Translation gives CASSYRGHTNEQFF.

The chain employs TRBV2 and TRBJ1-6; 9 bases fit TRBD1. With V trimmed by 6 bases and J by 7 bases, 4 bases remained unmatched. CDR1 and CDR2 (germline): SNHLY, FYNNEI. This CDR3 region has 14 residues. The CDR3 nucleotides are TGTGCCAGCAGACCCGGACAGGGGAATTCACCCCTCCACTTT. As protein: CASRPGQGNSPLHF.

This chain links TRBV30 with TRBJ2-3, with D possibly matching TRBD2 (6 bases). Per germline, CDR1 GTSNPN and CDR2 SVGIG (reference sequence). The germline V and J ends were trimmed by 8 bases and 1 base, with 13 bases remaining between them. This CDR3 region has 13 residues. CDR3 loop: CAGGDPGTDTQYF. DNA of the CDR3: TGTGCCGGAGGGGATCCGGGCACAGATACGCAGTATTTT. The full variable domain, completed using reference TRBV30 and TRBJ2-3, is SQTIHQWPATLVQPVGSPLSLECTVEGTSNPNLYWYRQAAGRGLQLLFYSVGIGQISSEVPQNLSASRPQDRQFILSSKKLLLSDSGFYLCAGGDPGTDTQYFGPGTRLTVL.

This clone appeared a few times. The chain links TRBV9 to TRBJ1-6; a weak D match, TRBD1 (6 bases). Germline CDR1 and CDR2: SGDLS and YYNGEE. The CDR3 consists of 13 residues. Trimming removed 0 bases from V and 9 bases from J, with 7 bases in between. The CDR3 nucleotides are TGTGCCAGCAGCGTAGAGGGGGTTTCACCCCTCCACTTT. This sequence encodes CASSVEGVSPLHF.

This chain joins TRBV5-1 and TRBJ2-7; the D is unclear. This CDR3 is 13 amino acids long. Germline-derived CDR1 and CDR2 are SGHRS and YFSETQ. The germline V and J ends were trimmed by 4 bases and 4 bases, with 12 bases remaining between them. The CDR3 coding sequence is TGCGCCAGCAGCCGACCAGGCTCGTACGAGCAGTACTTC. Protein: CASSRPGSYEQYF.

This clone was observed a single time. The V gene is TRBV5-5, the J gene TRBJ2-3, with D possibly matching TRBD2 (6 bases). CDR1 is SGHKS and CDR2 is YYEKEE in the germline V gene (reference sequence). Trimming cost V 4 bases and J 10 bases, with 13 bases left between them. There are 12 residues in the CDR3. CDR3 DNA: TGTGCCAGCAGCAACACCGGGACTTCGCAGTATTTT. Encoded protein: CASSNTGTSQYF.

The V gene is TRBV4-1, the J gene TRBJ2-3, with D unresolved. Trimming cost V 6 bases and J 1 base, with 14 bases left between them. This CDR3 spans 15 amino acids. Germline-derived CDR1 and CDR2 are MGHRA and YSYEKL. The CDR3 reads CASSRLGDGTDTQYF. For the CDR3, the DNA is TGCGCCAGCAGTAGACTCGGAGATGGCACAGATACGCAGTATTTT.

There are a few counts of this clone. The chain couples TRBV19 to TRBJ1-5; 7 positions match TRBD1. In germline, CDR1 is LNHDA, CDR2 SQIVND (reference sequence). The length of the CDR3 is 12 residues. J lost 7 bases, V lost 10 bases, and 7 bases had no gene match. The CDR3 region is CAKRTGCQPQHF. CDR3 DNA sequence: TGTGCCAAACGGACAGGTTGCCAGCCCCAGCATTTT. Combining the CDR3 with reference TRBV19 and TRBJ1-5 gives the whole variable domain DGGITQSPKYLFRKEGQNVTLSCEQNLNHDAMYWYRQDPGQGLRLIYYSQIVNDFQKGDIAEGYSVSREKKESFPLTVTSAQKNPTAFYLCAKRTGCQPQHFGDGTRLSIL.